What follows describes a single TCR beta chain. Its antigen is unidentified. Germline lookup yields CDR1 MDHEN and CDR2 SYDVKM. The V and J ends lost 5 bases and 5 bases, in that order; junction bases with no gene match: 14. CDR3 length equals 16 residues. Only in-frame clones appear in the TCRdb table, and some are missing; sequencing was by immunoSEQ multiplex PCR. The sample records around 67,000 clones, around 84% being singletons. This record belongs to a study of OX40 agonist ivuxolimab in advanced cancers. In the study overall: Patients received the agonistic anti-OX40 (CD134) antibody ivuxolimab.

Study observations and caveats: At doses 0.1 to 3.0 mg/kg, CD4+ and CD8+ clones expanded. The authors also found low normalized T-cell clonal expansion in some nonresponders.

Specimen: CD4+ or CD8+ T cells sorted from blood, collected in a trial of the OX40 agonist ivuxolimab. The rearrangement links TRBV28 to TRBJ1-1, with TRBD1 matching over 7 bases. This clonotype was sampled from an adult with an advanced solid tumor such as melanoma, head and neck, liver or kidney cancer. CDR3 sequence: CASSVGQAGGETEAFF. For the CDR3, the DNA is TGTGCCAGCAGTGTAGGACAGGCCGGTGGTGAGACTGAAGCTTTCTTT.